This passage covers 8 T cell receptor beta chains from one sample sequenced in a study of control samples from healthy donors and cancer patients. Using immunoSEQ multiplex PCR, the repertoire was profiled, and TCRdb retains in-frame clones only, with some absent. Of 140,000 or so clones listed, about 90% are singletons. The sequencing input was blood. The receptors derive from a man younger than 40 in good health.

V and J are TRBV7-6 and TRBJ2-7; D tentatively fits TRBD1 or TRBD2 (5 bases each). Trimming left V 5 bases short and J 6 bases short, with 11 bases between. The germline V gene has CDR1 SGHVS and CDR2 FNYEAQ. CDR3 length equals 12 residues. Here the CDR3 reads CASSGAGSEQYF. The CDR3 bases are TGTGCCAGCAGCGGGGCGGGTAGCGAGCAGTACTTC.

The genes are TRBV7-3 and TRBJ2-6; 12 bases are shared with TRBD1. The CDR3 has 18 amino acids. The V and J ends lost 1 base and 2 bases, in that order; junction bases with no gene match: 3. CDR1 SGHTA and CDR2 FQGTGA come from the germline V gene. CDR3 DNA: TGTGCCAGCAGCTTAAGCGGGACAGGGGGCGCTGGGGCCAACGTCCTGACTTTC. It is translated as CASSLSGTGGAGANVLTF. Drawing the rest from reference TRBV7-3 and TRBJ2-6, the complete variable domain is GAGVSQTPSNKVTEKGKYVELRCDPISGHTALYWYRQSLGQGPEFLIYFQGTGAADDSGLPNDRFFAVRPEGSVSTLKIQRTERGDSAVYLCASSLSGTGGAGANVLTFGAGSRLTVL.

The chain couples TRBV4-2 to TRBJ2-7, with 7 bases matching TRBD1. The V gene end was trimmed by 1 base and the J gene end by 3 bases; junction bases not matched to a gene: 3. Germline V gene lookup returns CDR1 LGHNA and CDR2 YNFKEQ. CDR3 length equals 14 residues. The CDR3 is CASSQAWDSYEQYF. Here the CDR3 DNA reads TGTGCCAGCAGCCAAGCTTGGGACAGCTACGAGCAGTACTTC.

V is TRBV5-1 and J is TRBJ2-1, with D hard to call. This CDR3 contains 15 residues. V dropped 4 bases and J dropped 5 bases, with 16 bases sitting between them. Germline-derived CDR1 and CDR2 are SGHRS and YFSETQ. The chain's CDR3 is CASSPTGPDNNEQFF. The CDR3 DNA is TGCGCCAGCAGCCCCACCGGTCCAGACAACAATGAGCAGTTCTTC.

This chain joins TRBV5-6 and TRBJ1-1, with D possibly TRBD1 on 6 matching bases. V lost 3 bases and J 4 bases, leaving 16 bases between the germline ends. Germline CDR1 SGHDT, CDR2 YYEEEE. The CDR3 loop spans 15 amino acids. CDR3 loop: CASSSIRGLSTEAFF. CDR3 DNA: TGTGCCAGCAGCTCGATCAGGGGCCTAAGCACTGAAGCTTTCTTT.

V usage is TRBV15 and J usage is TRBJ2-1; TRBD2 matches at 12 bases. The germline V gene has CDR1 LNHNV and CDR2 YYDKDF (reference sequence). CDR3 length: 17 residues. J gave up 8 bases and V 0 bases, and 8 bases lay outside the gene matches. DNA for the CDR3: TGTGCCACCAGCAGAGAGGCTAGCGGGGGGGCGGAGGATGAGCAGTTCTTC. The encoded protein is CATSREASGGAEDEQFF.

The chain carries TRBV5-6 and TRBJ1-2; 11 positions match TRBD1. CDR3 length equals 14 residues. V trimming: 5 bases; J trimming: 8 bases; junction bases outside the gene matches: 8. Germline loops: CDR1 SGHDT, CDR2 YYEEEE. As DNA, the CDR3 is TGTGCCAGCAGATTAGGACAGGGGGCGTACGGCTACACCTTC. Amino acids: CASRLGQGAYGYTF.

The rearrangement uses TRBV9 and TRBJ1-1; D perhaps matches TRBD1 (5 bases). The V gene's germline CDR1 is SGDLS and CDR2 YYNGEE. The length of the CDR3 is 15 residues. Trimming took off 0 bases at V and 6 bases at J, with 15 bases between the two ends. The chain's CDR3 is CASSVEAGLGAEAFF. CDR3 coding DNA: TGTGCCAGCAGCGTAGAGGCAGGGCTGGGCGCTGAAGCTTTCTTT.